These T cell receptor beta chains were read from a single sample in a study of a mutant IDH1 vaccine in newly diagnosed glioma. TCRdb keeps only in-frame clones here, not all; method: immunoSEQ multiplex PCR. The table shows 15,000 to 20,000 clones, with less than 97% occurring only once. The sample in question was peripheral blood mononuclear cells (PBMCs), obtained from a glioma patient treated with radiotherapy, temozolomide or both. All receptors come from a woman between 18 and 30 years old with glioma. Some clones in this sample may be carry-over from other donors' samples. Both conserved end residues are part of each CDR3.

CSYRDSYEQYF,TRBV29-1,TRBJ2-7
CAISLTGAGIGELFF,TRBV10-3,TRBJ2-2
CASSLANLLAGVGALFF,TRBV5-1,TRBJ2-1
CASSFEAGSNEQFF,TRBV7-6,TRBJ2-1
CASSLVGTVAGELFF,TRBV11-1,TRBJ2-2
CSVGNIDLRLPSFYEQYF,TRBV29-1,TRBJ2-7
CASREQGGDTEAFF,TRBV5-1,TRBJ1-1
CASSPGQGQHEQYF,TRBV5-1,TRBJ2-7
CASSWDGSEQYF,TRBV5-1,TRBJ2-7
CSVAQGSGNTIYF,TRBV29-1,TRBJ1-3
CASSLVWGQPQHF,TRBV11-3,TRBJ1-5
CASSLWTSGAYEQYF,TRBV28,TRBJ2-7
CASSPPLGLAISYEQYF,TRBV5-5,TRBJ2-7
CASSLTLGKGETQYF,TRBV14,TRBJ2-5
CASSPGSGNGEGYTF,TRBV7-8,TRBJ1-2
CASSATGYGQPQHF,TRBV6-1,TRBJ1-5
CASRHSSGNSYNSPLHF,TRBV7-8,TRBJ1-6
CATLQIRNEQFF,TRBV10-2,TRBJ2-1
CASSPWTRNTEAFF,TRBV7-2,TRBJ1-1
CASSRQGLGTDTQYF,TRBV5-6,TRBJ2-3
CASSRLELTDLSTEAFF,TRBV18,TRBJ1-1
CASSEHGQTGLAGLMVAKNIQYF,TRBV2,TRBJ2-4
CASSWASGEYEQYF,TRBV5-1,TRBJ2-7
CATRGVSGANVLTF,TRBV5-6,TRBJ2-6
CASSLTAGLSNGEQFF,TRBV7-3,TRBJ2-1
CASTLGRHNQPQHF,TRBV19,TRBJ1-5
CASSQEGGMNSGANVLTF,TRBV4-1,TRBJ2-6
CAWSVGDSKGQPQHF,TRBV30,TRBJ1-5
CASSLDGGGTSRWTQYF,TRBV5-1,TRBJ2-5
CASSPASRTDTQYF,TRBV4-1,TRBJ2-3
CASSPPDRPYGYTF,TRBV7-2,TRBJ1-2
CASSQEVAVYDTQYF,TRBV4-1,TRBJ2-3
CASSQVRLAVYNEQFF,TRBV4-1,TRBJ2-1
CASSPHETVHEQYF,TRBV28,TRBJ2-7
CASSLPPPTPREQYF,TRBV28,TRBJ2-7
CASSPQGALETQYF,TRBV11-2,TRBJ2-5
CASSRQRAGTGNTIYF,TRBV7-8,TRBJ1-3
CATSRGASGANTGELFF,TRBV15,TRBJ2-2